Sequencing of this T cell receptor (beta chain) was carried out in a study of blood T cell repertoires in COVID-19. Study details: Sites in the United States, Italy and Spain provided acute and convalescent COVID-19 samples. PBMCs, B-cell-depleted T cells, or T cells provided the cDNA or gDNA that made up the material.

Recruited during active infection, patients (from Seattle) were subsequently followed longitudinally. Source study methods: Scientists estimated how many nucleated cells there were by amplifying reference gene primers. Libraries were prepared by immunoSEQ multiplex PCR; TCRdb keeps only in-frame clonotypes and omits some of them. The V and J calls and clone size are taken from that table; D and trimming were inferred from the DNA. Among 160,000 or so clones listed, approximately 90% were seen once. The CDR3 sequence is 12 residues long. CDR1 and CDR2 (germline): SNHLY, FYNNEI. With 4 bases removed from V and 2 bases from J, the gap between germline ends came to 6 bases.

The sample taken for sequencing was peripheral blood. This chain links TRBV2 with TRBJ2-7; no firm D call. The TCR was taken from a woman between 70 and 85 years old with COVID-19, enrolled during active disease. CDR3 amino acids: CASSVETYEQYF. The CDR3 DNA reads TGTGCCAGCAGTGTAGAGACCTACGAGCAGTACTTC.